This T cell receptor (beta chain) was identified during a study of blood T cell repertoires in COVID-19. Study in general: Italy, Spain and the United States were the sources of the convalescent and acute COVID-19 samples. Nucleic acid was either cDNA or gDNA, and it came from T cells, B-cell-depleted T cells, or PBMCs.

Per the study methods: Quantification of nucleated cells was approximated via reference gene primer amplification. Profiling relied on immunoSEQ multiplex PCR, and the TCRdb table lists in-frame clones only, not all of them. V, J and clone size were drawn from that table, and D and trimming were deduced from the DNA. Of roughly 53,000 clones in the sample, about 78% were seen once. This clone was recorded once. The CDR3 contains 13 residues. Germline CDR1 is MNHEY and CDR2 is SVGAGI. V lost 5 bases, J lost 7 bases, and 7 bases stayed unmatched. The sequence derives from a man aged 50-60 years with active or convalescent COVID-19. The chain combines TRBV6-5 with TRBJ1-1; the match to TRBD1 covers 7 bases. Sequencing used peripheral blood. The CDR3: CASSRTGASEAFF. The CDR3 bases are TGTGCCAGCAGTCGGACAGGTGCAAGTGAAGCTTTCTTT.